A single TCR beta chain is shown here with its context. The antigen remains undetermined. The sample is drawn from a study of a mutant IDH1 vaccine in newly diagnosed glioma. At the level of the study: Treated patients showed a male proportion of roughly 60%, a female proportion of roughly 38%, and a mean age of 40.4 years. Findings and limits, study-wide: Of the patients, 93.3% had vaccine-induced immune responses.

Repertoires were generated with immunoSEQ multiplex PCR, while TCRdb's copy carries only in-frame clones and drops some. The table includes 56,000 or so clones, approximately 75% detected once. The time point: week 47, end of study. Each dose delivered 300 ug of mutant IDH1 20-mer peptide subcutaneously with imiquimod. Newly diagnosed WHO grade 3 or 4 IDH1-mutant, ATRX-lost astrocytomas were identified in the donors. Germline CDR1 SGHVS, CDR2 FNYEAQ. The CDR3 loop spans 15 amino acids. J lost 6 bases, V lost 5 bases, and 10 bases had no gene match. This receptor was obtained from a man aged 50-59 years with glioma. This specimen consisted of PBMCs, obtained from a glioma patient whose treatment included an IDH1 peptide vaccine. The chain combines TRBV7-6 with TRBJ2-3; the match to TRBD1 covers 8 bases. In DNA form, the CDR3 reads TGTGCCAGCAGCGACCCAGGGGGCGCGACGGATACGCAGTATTTT. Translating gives CASSDPGGATDTQYF.